Below are 15 T cell receptor beta chains sequenced from a single sample in a study of beta chain features in type 1 diabetes. The sequenced template was cDNA made from the entire isolated RNA. Method: immunoSEQ multiplex PCR; TCRdb's copy keeps in-frame clones and lacks some. The sample shows about 200,000 clones, 11% of them seen only once. Sequencing was done on a sample of central memory CD4+ T cells from blood. All receptors derive from a man younger than 35 in good health.

The V call is TRBV28, the J call TRBJ2-5; 10 nucleotides align to TRBD1. This CDR3 has 16 residues. The J segment lost 2 bases and the V segment lost 6 bases, leaving 9 bases of the junction unmatched. CDR1 and CDR2 from the germline V gene are MDHEN and SYDVKM. The CDR3 loop is CASSAGDRGSQETQYF. CDR3 coding DNA: TGTGCCAGCAGCGCAGGGGACAGGGGTTCTCAAGAGACCCAGTACTTC.

The chain uses TRBV11-2 and TRBJ2-6, with D possibly TRBD1 on 5 matching bases. From germline, CDR1 is SGHAT and CDR2 FQNNGV. Trimming took off 1 base at V and 4 bases at J, with 11 bases between the two ends. This CDR3 has 16 amino acids. The CDR3 bases are TGTGCCAGCAGCTTAGTTAGGGGAAGCGGGGCCAACGTCCTGACTTTC. It translates to CASSLVRGSGANVLTF.

The table lists this clone with a few counts. The rearrangement joins TRBV5-1 to TRBJ2-2, with D unresolved. The V gene's germline CDR1 is SGHRS and CDR2 YFSETQ. Trimming took off 8 bases at V and 1 base at J, with 15 bases between the two ends. CDR3 length equals 15 residues. This CDR3 is CASQQMTGNTGELFF. The CDR3 DNA reads TGCGCCAGTCAGCAAATGACGGGGAACACCGGGGAGCTGTTTTTT. Using reference TRBV5-1 and TRBJ2-2 for the parts outside the CDR3, the full variable domain is KAGVTQTPRYLIKTRGQQVTLSCSPISGHRSVSWYQQTPGQGLQFLFEYFSETQRNKGNFPGRFSGRQFSNSRSEMNVSTLELGDSALYLCASQQMTGNTGELFFGEGSRLTVL.

This clone occurred a few times. The rearrangement links TRBV4-3 to TRBJ1-2; D call uncertain. The germline V gene encodes CDR1 LGHNA and CDR2 YSLEER. The CDR3 loop spans 13 amino acids. V lost 1 base and J lost 6, with 9 bases in between. CDR3 sequence: CASSQGIWDGYTF. The CDR3 DNA is TGCGCCAGCAGCCAAGGGATTTGGGATGGCTACACCTTC.

V and J are TRBV7-9 and TRBJ2-5; D unclear. In germline, CDR1 is SEHNR, CDR2 FQNEAQ (reference sequence). There are 12 residues in the CDR3. V lost 6 bases and J lost 0, with 5 bases in between. CDR3 region: CASRQDQETQYF. The CDR3 nucleotides are TGTGCCAGCAGGCAAGACCAAGAGACCCAGTACTTC.

This rearrangement joins TRBV30 to TRBJ1-2; D uncertain. The germline V and J ends were trimmed by 2 bases and 2 bases, with 12 bases remaining between them. The CDR3 covers 14 residues. Per germline, CDR1 GTSNPN and CDR2 SVGIG (reference sequence). Written as DNA, the CDR3 is TGTGCCTGGAGTACAAGGACTGCGAACTATGGCTACACCTTC. This encodes CAWSTRTANYGYTF.

The V and J genes are TRBV30 and TRBJ2-7; no reliable D call. This CDR3 is 13 amino acids long. Germline values: CDR1 GTSNPN, CDR2 SVGIG (reference sequence). V lost 4 bases to trimming and J lost 0 bases, with 10 bases between them. The CDR3 here is CAWNRRSSYEQYF. In nucleotides, the CDR3 is TGTGCCTGGAATAGGCGGAGCTCCTACGAGCAGTACTTC.

The sample holds many counts of this clone. This chain links TRBV9 with TRBJ2-7; maybe TRBD2 (6 bases). There are 13 residues in the CDR3. CDR1 is SGDLS and CDR2 is YYNGEE in the germline V gene. V was clipped by 0 bases and J by 6 bases, with 10 bases between them. CDR3 nucleotides: TGTGCCAGCAGCGTAGATCTGGAGGGCGAGCAGTACTTC. Its translation is CASSVDLEGEQYF.

The table lists this clone with a few counts. This chain uses TRBV5-1 with TRBJ2-5; D call uncertain. Trimming stripped 2 bases from V and 2 bases from J, with 7 bases between. Germline V gene lookup returns CDR1 SGHRS and CDR2 YFSETQ. This CDR3 has 13 amino acids. CDR3 in amino acids: CASSFTSQETQYF. Written as DNA, the CDR3 is TGCGCCAGCAGCTTCACATCGCAAGAGACCCAGTACTTC.

The chain combines TRBV5-1 with TRBJ2-1; the D gene could be TRBD1 or TRBD2 (5 bases each). Trimming took 5 bases from V and 10 from J, leaving 19 bases between them. From germline, CDR1 is SGHRS and CDR2 YFSETQ. CDR3 length equals 14 residues. The CDR3, as DNA: TGCGCCAGCAGTCGAGGCCAGGGCCGGGACGAGCAGTTCTTC. Its protein is CASSRGQGRDEQFF.

This clone was picked up one time. In DNA form, the CDR3 reads TGCGCCAGCAGCTTCCAGGGGCCAGCCTACGAGCAGTACTTC. Its translation is CASSFQGPAYEQYF. The chain couples TRBV5-1 to TRBJ2-7; D is perhaps TRBD1 (6 bases). The germline CDR1 and CDR2 sequences are SGHRS and YFSETQ. Trimming took off 2 bases at V and 2 bases at J, with 11 bases between the two ends. The CDR3 extends over 14 amino acids. Filled out from reference TRBV5-1 and TRBJ2-7, the complete variable domain reads KAGVTQTPRYLIKTRGQQVTLSCSPISGHRSVSWYQQTPGQGLQFLFEYFSETQRNKGNFPGRFSGRQFSNSRSEMNVSTLELGDSALYLCASSFQGPAYEQYFGPGTRLTVT.

This clone was counted only a few times. The chain recombines TRBV29-1 with TRBJ2-1; the D gene is possibly TRBD1 (5 bases). The CDR3 sequence is 15 residues long. V was pared by 0 bases and J by 8 bases, with 17 bases between. Germline V gives CDR1 SQVTM, CDR2 ANQGSEA. The CDR3 DNA sequence: TGCAGCGTTGAAGATCGTAGCCAGGGCGTCGATGAGCAGTTCTTC. This gives the protein CSVEDRSQGVDEQFF.

This rearrangement joins TRBV6-6 to TRBJ2-4, with 7 bases matching TRBD1. CDR1 is MNHNY and CDR2 is SVGAGI in the germline V gene (reference sequence). This CDR3 comprises 13 residues. V lost 6 bases, J lost 13 bases, and 12 bases stayed unmatched. In DNA form, the CDR3 reads TGTGCCAGCAGGCAAACAGGGGCTCCGTCCCAGTACTTC. It codes for CASRQTGAPSQYF.

This clone was observed a few times. The chain is built from TRBV5-1 and TRBJ2-5; a possible D gene is TRBD1 (6 bases). The V gene lost 0 bases and the J gene lost 4 bases, with 10 bases spanning the gap. CDR3 length equals 14 residues. The germline V gene encodes CDR1 SGHRS and CDR2 YFSETQ. The chain's CDR3 is CASSLDGRGETQYF. CDR3 bases: TGCGCCAGCAGCTTGGACGGCAGGGGAGAGACCCAGTACTTC.

This clone was seen ten or more times. The chain joins TRBV30 to TRBJ2-1, with 12 nucleotides matching TRBD1. V was clipped by 5 bases and J by 8 bases; unmatched bases: 7. CDR3 length: 14 residues. The germline V gene encodes CDR1 GTSNPN and CDR2 SVGIG (reference sequence). This CDR3 is CAWEPGQGAYEQFF. CDR3 DNA: TGTGCCTGGGAGCCGGGACAGGGGGCGTATGAGCAGTTCTTC.